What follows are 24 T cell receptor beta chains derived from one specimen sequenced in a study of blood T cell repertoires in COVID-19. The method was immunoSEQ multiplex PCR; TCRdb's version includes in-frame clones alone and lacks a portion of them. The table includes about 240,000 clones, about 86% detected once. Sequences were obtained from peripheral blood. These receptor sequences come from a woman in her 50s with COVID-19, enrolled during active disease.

CDR3 nucleotide sequence: TGTGCCAGCAGCCCTGCCGGACTAGCGGGGGCGAGCACAGATACGCAGTATTTT. This gives the protein CASSPAGLAGASTDTQYF. The chain is built from TRBV7-3 and TRBJ2-3, with 13 bases matching TRBD2. CDR3 length: 18 amino acids. CDR1 SGHTA and CDR2 FQGTGA come from the germline V gene. The V and J ends lost 5 bases and 0 bases, in that order; junction bases with no gene match: 8. Complete variable domain (other parts from reference TRBV7-3 and TRBJ2-3): GAGVSQTPSNKVTEKGKYVELRCDPISGHTALYWYRQSLGQGPEFLIYFQGTGAADDSGLPNDRFFAVRPEGSVSTLKIQRTERGDSAVYLCASSPAGLAGASTDTQYFGPGTRLTVL.

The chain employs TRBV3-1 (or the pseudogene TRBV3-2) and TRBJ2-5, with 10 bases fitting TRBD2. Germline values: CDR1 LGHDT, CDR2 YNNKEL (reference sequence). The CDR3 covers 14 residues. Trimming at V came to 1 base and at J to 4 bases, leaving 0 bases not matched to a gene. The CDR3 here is CASSQGTSGETQYF. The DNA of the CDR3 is TGTGCCAGCAGCCAAGGGACTAGCGGAGAGACCCAGTACTTC.

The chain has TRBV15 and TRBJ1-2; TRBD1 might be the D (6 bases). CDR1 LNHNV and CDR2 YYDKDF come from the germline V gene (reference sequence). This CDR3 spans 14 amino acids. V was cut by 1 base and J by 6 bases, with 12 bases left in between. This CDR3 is CATSRGDTRDGYTF. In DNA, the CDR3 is TGTGCCACCAGCAGAGGGGACACCCGGGATGGCTACACCTTC.

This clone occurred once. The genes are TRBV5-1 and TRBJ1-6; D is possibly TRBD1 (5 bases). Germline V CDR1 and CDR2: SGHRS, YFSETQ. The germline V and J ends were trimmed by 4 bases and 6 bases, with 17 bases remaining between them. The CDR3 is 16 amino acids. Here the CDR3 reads CASSRDRARGNSPLHF. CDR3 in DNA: TGCGCCAGCAGCCGCGACAGAGCCCGCGGTAATTCACCCCTCCACTTT.

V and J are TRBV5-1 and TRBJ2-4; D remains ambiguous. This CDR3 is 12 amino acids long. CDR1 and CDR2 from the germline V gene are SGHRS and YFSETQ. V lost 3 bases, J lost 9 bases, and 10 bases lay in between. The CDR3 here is CASSSYIPIQYF. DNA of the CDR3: TGCGCCAGCAGCTCCTATATCCCCATTCAGTACTTC. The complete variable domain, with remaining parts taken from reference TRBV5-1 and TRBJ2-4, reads KAGVTQTPRYLIKTRGQQVTLSCSPISGHRSVSWYQQTPGQGLQFLFEYFSETQRNKGNFPGRFSGRQFSNSRSEMNVSTLELGDSALYLCASSSYIPIQYFGAGTRLSVL.

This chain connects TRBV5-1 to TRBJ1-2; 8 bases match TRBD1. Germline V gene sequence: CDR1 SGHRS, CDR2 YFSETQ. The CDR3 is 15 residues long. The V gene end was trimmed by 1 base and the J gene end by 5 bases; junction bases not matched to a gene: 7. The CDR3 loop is CASSLRQGARYGYTF. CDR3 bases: TGCGCCAGCAGCTTGCGGCAGGGGGCTCGGTATGGCTACACCTTC.

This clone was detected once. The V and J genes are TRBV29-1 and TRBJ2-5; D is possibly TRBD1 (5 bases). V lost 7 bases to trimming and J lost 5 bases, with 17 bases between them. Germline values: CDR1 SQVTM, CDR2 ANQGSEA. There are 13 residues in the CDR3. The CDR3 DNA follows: TGCAGCGCCCTAGGGGTGGGGCTGGAGACCCAGTACTTC. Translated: CSALGVGLETQYF.

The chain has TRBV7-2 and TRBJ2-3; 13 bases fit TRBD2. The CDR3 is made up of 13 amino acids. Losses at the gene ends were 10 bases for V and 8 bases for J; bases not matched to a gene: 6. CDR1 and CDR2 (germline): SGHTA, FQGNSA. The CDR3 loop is CATGTSGTGTQYF. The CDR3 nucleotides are TGTGCCACTGGGACTAGCGGGACGGGTACGCAGTATTTT.

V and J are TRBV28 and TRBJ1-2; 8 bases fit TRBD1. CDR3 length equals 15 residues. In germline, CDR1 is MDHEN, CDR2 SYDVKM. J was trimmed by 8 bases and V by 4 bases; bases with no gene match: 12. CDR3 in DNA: TGTGCCAGCAGTTATCAGGGGGCGGGTTCGGGAGGCTACACCTTC. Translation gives CASSYQGAGSGGYTF.

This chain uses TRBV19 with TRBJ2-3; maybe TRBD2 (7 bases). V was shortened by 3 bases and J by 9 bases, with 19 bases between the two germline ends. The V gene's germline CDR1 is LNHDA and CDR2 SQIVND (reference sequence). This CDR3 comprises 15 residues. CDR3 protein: CASSIAKGGGRTQYF. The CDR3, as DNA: TGTGCCAGTAGTATCGCCAAGGGGGGGGGCAGGACGCAGTATTTT.

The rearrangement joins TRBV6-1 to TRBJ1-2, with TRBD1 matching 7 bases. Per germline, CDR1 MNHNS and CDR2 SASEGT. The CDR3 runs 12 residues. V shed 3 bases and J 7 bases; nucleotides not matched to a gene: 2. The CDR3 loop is CASSDDRAGYTF. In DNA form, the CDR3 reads TGTGCCAGCAGTGACGACAGGGCTGGCTACACCTTC.

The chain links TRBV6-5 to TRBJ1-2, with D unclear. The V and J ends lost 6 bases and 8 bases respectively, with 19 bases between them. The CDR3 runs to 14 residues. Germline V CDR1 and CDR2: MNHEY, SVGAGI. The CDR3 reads CASRPPGEAKGYTF. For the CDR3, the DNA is TGTGCCAGCAGACCGCCCGGGGAGGCTAAGGGCTACACCTTC.

This chain's CDR3 is CASSTRQGEQYV. The CDR3 DNA is TGTGCCAGCAGCACTCGACAGGGCGAGCAGTACGTC. J is TRBJ2-7 and V is TRBV9; TRBD1 matches at 7 bases. Germline CDR1 and CDR2: SGDLS and YYNGEE. This CDR3 has 12 residues. The V segment lost 4 bases and the J segment 6 bases; nucleotides outside the gene matches: 4.

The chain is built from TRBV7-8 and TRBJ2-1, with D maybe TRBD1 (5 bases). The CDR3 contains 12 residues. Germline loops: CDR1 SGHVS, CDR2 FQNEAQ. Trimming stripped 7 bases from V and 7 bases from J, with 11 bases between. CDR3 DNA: TGTGCCAGCACCCCGGCAGGGAATGAGCAGTTCTTC. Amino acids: CASTPAGNEQFF.

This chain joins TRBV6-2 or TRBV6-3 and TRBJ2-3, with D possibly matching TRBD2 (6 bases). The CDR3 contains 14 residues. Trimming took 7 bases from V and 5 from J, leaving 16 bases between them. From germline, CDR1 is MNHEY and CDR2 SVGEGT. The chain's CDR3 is CASNPGLAGDTQYF. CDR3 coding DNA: TGTGCCAGCAACCCGGGACTCGCGGGAGATACGCAGTATTTT.

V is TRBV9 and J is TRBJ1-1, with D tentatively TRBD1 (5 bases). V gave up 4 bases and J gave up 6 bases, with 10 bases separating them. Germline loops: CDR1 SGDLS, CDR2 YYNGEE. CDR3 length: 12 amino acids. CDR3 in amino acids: CASSPGGAEAFF. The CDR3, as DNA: TGTGCCAGCAGCCCTGGGGGGGCTGAAGCTTTCTTT.

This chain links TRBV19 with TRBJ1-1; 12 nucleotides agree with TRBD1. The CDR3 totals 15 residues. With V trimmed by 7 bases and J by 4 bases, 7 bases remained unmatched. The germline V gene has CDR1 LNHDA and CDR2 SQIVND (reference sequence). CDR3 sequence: CASTRDRGRSTEAFF. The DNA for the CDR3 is TGTGCCAGTACCCGGGACAGGGGGCGAAGCACTGAAGCTTTCTTT.

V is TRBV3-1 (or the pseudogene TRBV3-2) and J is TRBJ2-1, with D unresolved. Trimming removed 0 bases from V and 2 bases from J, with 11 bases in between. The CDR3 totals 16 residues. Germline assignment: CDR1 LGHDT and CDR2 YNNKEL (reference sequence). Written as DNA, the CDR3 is TGTGCCAGCAGCCAAGATCCGAGGTCGACCTACAATGAGCAGTTCTTC. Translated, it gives CASSQDPRSTYNEQFF.

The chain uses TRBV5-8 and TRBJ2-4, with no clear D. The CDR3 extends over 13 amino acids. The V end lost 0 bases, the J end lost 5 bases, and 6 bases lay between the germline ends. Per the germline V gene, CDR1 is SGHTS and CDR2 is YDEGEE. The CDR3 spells CASSLGHENIQYF. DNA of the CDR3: TGTGCCAGCAGCTTGGGACACGAAAACATTCAGTACTTC.

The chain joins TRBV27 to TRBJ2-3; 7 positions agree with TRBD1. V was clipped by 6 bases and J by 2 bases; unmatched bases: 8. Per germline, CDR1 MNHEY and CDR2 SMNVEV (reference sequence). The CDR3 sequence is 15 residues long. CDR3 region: CASRTLQGPTDTQYF. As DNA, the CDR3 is TGTGCCAGCAGGACCCTACAGGGGCCCACAGATACGCAGTATTTT.

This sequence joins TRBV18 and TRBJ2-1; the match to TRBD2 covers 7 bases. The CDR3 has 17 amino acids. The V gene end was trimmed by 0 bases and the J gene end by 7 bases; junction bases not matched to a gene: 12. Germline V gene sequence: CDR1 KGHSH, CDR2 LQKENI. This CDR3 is CASSPPGREPLRNEQFF. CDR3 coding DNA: TGTGCCAGCTCACCACCGGGGAGGGAGCCCCTAAGGAATGAGCAGTTCTTC.

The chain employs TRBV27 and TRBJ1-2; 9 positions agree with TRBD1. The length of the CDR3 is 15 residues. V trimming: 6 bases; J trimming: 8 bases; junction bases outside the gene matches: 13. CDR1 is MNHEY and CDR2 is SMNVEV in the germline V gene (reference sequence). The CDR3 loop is CASRTGTGRWYGYTF. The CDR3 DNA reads TGTGCCAGCAGAACCGGGACAGGGAGGTGGTACGGCTACACCTTC.

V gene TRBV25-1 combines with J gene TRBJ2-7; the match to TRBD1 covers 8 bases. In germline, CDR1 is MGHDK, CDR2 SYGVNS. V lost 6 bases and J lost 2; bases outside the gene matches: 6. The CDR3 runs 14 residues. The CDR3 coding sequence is TGTGCCAGCAGCCAGGGGGCAGGGGCCTACGAGCAGTACTTC. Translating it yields CASSQGAGAYEQYF.

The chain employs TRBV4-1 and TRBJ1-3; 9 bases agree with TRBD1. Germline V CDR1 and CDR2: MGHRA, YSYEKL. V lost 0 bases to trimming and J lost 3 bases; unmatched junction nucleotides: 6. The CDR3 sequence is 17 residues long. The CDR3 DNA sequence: TGCGCCAGCAGCCAAGATAGGGACAGGGCGCGTGGAAACACCATATATTTT. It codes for CASSQDRDRARGNTIYF.